This T cell receptor (beta chain) was recovered during a study of T cell responses to AZD1222 COVID-19 vaccine. The CDR3 has 14 amino acids. V lost 2 bases to trimming and J lost 3 bases; unmatched junction nucleotides: 3. Germline V gene data show CDR1 as SGHVS and CDR2 as FQNEAQ. Findings and limits, study-wide: Nearly half of unique spike-specific TCRs reportedly avoided B.1.351 and B.1.1.7 mutated regions.

For this clone: The antigen remains unidentified.

Using immunoSEQ multiplex PCR, the repertoire was profiled, and TCRdb retains in-frame clones only, with some absent. The table has 150,000 to 200,000 clones, roughly 93% seen once. Specimen: peripheral blood, collected on day 0 of AZD1222 vaccination. V and J are TRBV7-8 and TRBJ2-5, with 7 nucleotides matching TRBD1. This receptor was identified in an adult in good health. This chain's CDR3 is CASSLLQGKETQYF. CDR3 DNA sequence: TGTGCCAGCAGCTTACTACAGGGGAAAGAGACCCAGTACTTC.